Listed below are T cell receptor beta chains from one sample, sequenced in a study of chemoradiotherapy in HPV16-positive cancers. Profiling relied on immunoSEQ multiplex PCR, and the TCRdb table lists in-frame clones only, not all of them. The data show some 14,000 clones, about three quarters seen once. The biological material was taken from a patient who underwent chemoradiotherapy. Every receptor here comes from a human donor with HPV-associated anogenital cancer. The CDR3 runs from the conserved cysteine through the conserved F or W. The D gene is left open where the match is weak. A row's size may be missing; if present it is once, few, many or a size class.

D gene: TRBD1
clone size: -
J gene: TRBJ1-1
CDR3 length: 17
V gene: TRBV4-3
CDR3 protein: CASSQDGGQGMNTEAFF
CDR3 DNA: TGCGCCAGCAGCCAAGATGGTGGACAGGGGATGAACACTGAAGCTTTCTTT

D gene: -
clone size: -
J gene: TRBJ1-2
CDR3 length: 14
V gene: TRBV7-2
CDR3 protein: CASSLIHAGRDYTF
CDR3 DNA: TGTGCCAGCAGCTTAATTCATGCAGGGAGAGACTACACCTTC

D gene: -
clone size: -
J gene: TRBJ1-2
CDR3 length: 15
V gene: TRBV27
CDR3 protein: CASSSFNSSNYGYTF
CDR3 DNA: TGTGCCAGCAGTTCATTCAACAGTTCTAACTATGGCTACACCTTC

D gene: -
clone size: few
J gene: TRBJ2-3
CDR3 length: 16
V gene: TRBV7-3
CDR3 protein: CASSRTGTMGPDTQYF
CDR3 DNA: TGTGCCAGCAGCCGAACCGGGACAATGGGTCCAGATACGCAGTATTTT

D gene: TRBD1
clone size: once
J gene: TRBJ2-4
CDR3 length: 15
V gene: TRBV6-5
CDR3 protein: CASSLNRRDRNIQYF
CDR3 DNA: TGTGCCAGCAGTCTAAACCGCCGGGACAGAAACATTCAGTACTTC

D gene: -
clone size: -
J gene: TRBJ2-6
CDR3 length: 17
V gene: TRBV4-1
CDR3 protein: CASSRAGLVIGANVLTF
CDR3 DNA: TGCGCCAGCAGCCGGGCAGGGTTGGTAATCGGGGCCAACGTCCTGACTTTC

D gene: -
clone size: -
J gene: TRBJ1-2
CDR3 length: 13
V gene: TRBV18
CDR3 protein: CASSPTDREGYTF
CDR3 DNA: TGTGCCAGCTCACCGACGGATAGGGAGGGCTACACCTTC

D gene: TRBD1
clone size: few
J gene: TRBJ1-6
CDR3 length: 15
V gene: TRBV9
CDR3 protein: CASSVEGAGNSPLHF
CDR3 DNA: TGTGCCAGCAGCGTAGAGGGGGCTGGAAATTCACCCCTCCACTTT

D gene: TRBD1
clone size: few
J gene: TRBJ1-2
CDR3 length: 16
V gene: TRBV4-1
CDR3 protein: CASSQQTTGGADGYTF
CDR3 DNA: TGCGCCAGCAGCCAACAAACCACAGGGGGAGCCGATGGCTACACCTTC

D gene: -
clone size: few
J gene: TRBJ1-1
CDR3 length: 13
V gene: TRBV2
CDR3 protein: CASSENMNTEAFF
CDR3 DNA: TGTGCCAGCAGTGAGAACATGAACACTGAAGCTTTCTTT

D gene: -
clone size: few
J gene: TRBJ1-6
CDR3 length: 15
V gene: TRBV11-3
CDR3 protein: CASSLGGLYNSPLHF
CDR3 DNA: TGTGCCAGCAGCTTAGGTGGACTCTATAATTCACCCCTCCACTTT

D gene: -
clone size: -
J gene: TRBJ1-6
CDR3 length: 15
V gene: TRBV6-1
CDR3 protein: CASRGLRGYNSPLHF
CDR3 DNA: TGTGCCAGCAGGGGCCTGAGGGGTTATAATTCACCCCTCCACTTT

D gene: -
clone size: few
J gene: TRBJ2-7
CDR3 length: 16
V gene: TRBV2
CDR3 protein: CASSEAWDLATYEQYF
CDR3 DNA: TGTGCCAGCAGTGAAGCGTGGGACTTGGCCACCTACGAGCAGTACTTC

D gene: -
clone size: -
J gene: TRBJ2-5
CDR3 length: 12
V gene: TRBV12-5
CDR3 protein: CASGLSGETQYF
CDR3 DNA: TGTGCTAGTGGTTTAAGTGGAGAGACCCAGTACTTC

D gene: TRBD1
clone size: few
J gene: TRBJ2-7
CDR3 length: 15
V gene: TRBV5-1
CDR3 protein: CASSLGGTGAYEQYF
CDR3 DNA: TGCGCCAGCAGCTTGGGTGGGACAGGGGCCTACGAGCAGTACTTC

D gene: -
clone size: once
J gene: TRBJ2-7
CDR3 length: 14
V gene: TRBV6-1
CDR3 protein: CASSLGTLSYEQYF
CDR3 DNA: TGTGCCAGCAGCCTCGGGACACTATCCTACGAGCAGTACTTC

D gene: -
clone size: few
J gene: TRBJ1-6
CDR3 length: 14
V gene: TRBV11-2
CDR3 protein: CASSLSPGNSPLHF
CDR3 DNA: TGTGCCAGCAGCTTAAGTCCAGGGAATTCACCCCTCCACTTT

D gene: -
clone size: few
J gene: TRBJ1-3
CDR3 length: 13
V gene: TRBV5-1
CDR3 protein: CASRGGSGNTIYF
CDR3 DNA: TGCGCCAGCCGGGGGGGCTCTGGAAACACCATATATTTT

D gene: -
clone size: few
J gene: TRBJ1-2
CDR3 length: 13
V gene: TRBV19
CDR3 protein: CASGVGANYGYTF
CDR3 DNA: TGTGCCAGTGGGGTTGGGGCTAACTATGGCTACACCTTC

D gene: -
clone size: -
J gene: TRBJ2-5
CDR3 length: 14
V gene: TRBV7-2
CDR3 protein: CASSRKRTQETQYF
CDR3 DNA: TGTGCCAGCAGCCGGAAGCGTACACAAGAGACCCAGTACTTC